These 7 T cell receptor beta chains came from one sample sequenced in a study of quantifying T cell responses using KT2 cells. For the study at large: cDNA was made from DNase-treated RNA using alpha and beta constant primers.

The cDNA 3' end received a ligated oligonucleotide with a UMI. First-round PCR used three to four cycles and beta primers RC1.1 and RC1.2 covering TRBC1 and TRBC2. TCRdb called the UMI-ligation and nested PCR reads again in MiXCR, with one record for every CDR3 protein. The table shows just under 50,000 distinct CDR3 sequences, with roughly 12% occurring only once. The specimen was PBMCs spiked with cells of the T cell clone KT2. These receptors all stem from a human donor.

Only a few counts were recorded for this clonotype. The rearrangement links TRBV5-1 to TRBJ1-4; 9 nucleotides agree with TRBD1. V was clipped by 4 bases and J by 7 bases; unmatched bases: 17. The CDR3 sequence is 18 residues long. Germline V lookup: CDR1 SGHRS, CDR2 YFSETQ. The chain's CDR3 is CASSPWPGTGLLGEKLFF. CDR3 bases: TGCGCCAGCAGCCCCTGGCCTGGGACAGGGTTGTTGGGTGAAAAACTGTTTTTT.

The table lists this clonotype with a few counts. The V gene is TRBV4-1, the J gene TRBJ2-7; 8 nucleotides line up with TRBD1. The CDR3 is made up of 15 amino acids. Trimming removed 4 bases from V and 6 bases from J; junction bases left unmatched: 11. Germline values: CDR1 MGHRA, CDR2 YSYEKL. CDR3 sequence (DNA): TGCGCCAGCAGCCGGGGGACAGGAGGAAGGGGCGAGCAGTACTTC. Translation gives CASSRGTGGRGEQYF.

This chain joins TRBV3-1 and TRBJ2-7; no definite D call. The CDR3 is made up of 12 amino acids. The germline V and J ends were trimmed by 7 bases and 3 bases, with 10 bases remaining between them. The germline V gene has CDR1 LGHDT and CDR2 YNNKEL (reference sequence). CDR3 protein: CASTLTGYEQYF. The DNA of the CDR3 is TGTGCCAGCACCCTAACGGGCTACGAGCAGTACTTC.

This clonotype showed up just a few times. The chain links TRBV11-3 to TRBJ1-6, with D possibly TRBD1 on 6 matching bases. Trimming left V 5 bases short and J 8 bases short, with 13 bases between. Germline-derived CDR1 and CDR2 are SGHNT and YENEEA. The CDR3 totals 14 residues. Here the CDR3 reads CASSPSGQYSPLHF. CDR3 sequence (DNA): TGTGCCAGCAGCCCAAGCGGACAGTATTCACCCCTCCACTTT.

This clonotype has a handful of counts. This chain connects TRBV3-1 to TRBJ2-7, with TRBD2 matching 13 bases. Looked up from germline, CDR1 is LGHDT and CDR2 is YNNKEL (reference sequence). This CDR3 has 16 amino acids. V was pared by 0 bases and J by 8 bases, with 7 bases of the junction left unmatched. The CDR3 region has the DNA TGTGCCAGCAGCCAAGATCCTGGGACTAGCGGGGTAAAGCAGTACTTC. This gives the protein CASSQDPGTSGVKQYF.

This clonotype has just a few counts. The J gene is TRBJ2-2, the V gene TRBV3-1; D unresolved. Germline lookup yields CDR1 LGHDT and CDR2 YNNKEL (reference sequence). With 4 bases removed from V and 2 bases from J, the gap between germline ends came to 5 bases. The CDR3 is 13 amino acids. The CDR3 is CASSRKNTGELFF. CDR3 sequence (DNA): TGTGCCAGCAGCCGCAAAAACACCGGGGAGCTGTTTTTT.

About this clonotype itself: A much bigger clone sits one base away, suggesting this may be a read error. The rearrangement uses TRBV7-6 and TRBJ2-5; no definite D call. CDR1 SGHVS and CDR2 FNYEAQ come from the germline V gene. V gave up 6 bases and J gave up 3 bases, with 5 bases separating them. This CDR3 comprises 11 residues. The CDR3 DNA sequence: TGTGCCAGCAGGTTCGAAGAGACCCAGTACTTC. Its translation is CASRFEETQYF.